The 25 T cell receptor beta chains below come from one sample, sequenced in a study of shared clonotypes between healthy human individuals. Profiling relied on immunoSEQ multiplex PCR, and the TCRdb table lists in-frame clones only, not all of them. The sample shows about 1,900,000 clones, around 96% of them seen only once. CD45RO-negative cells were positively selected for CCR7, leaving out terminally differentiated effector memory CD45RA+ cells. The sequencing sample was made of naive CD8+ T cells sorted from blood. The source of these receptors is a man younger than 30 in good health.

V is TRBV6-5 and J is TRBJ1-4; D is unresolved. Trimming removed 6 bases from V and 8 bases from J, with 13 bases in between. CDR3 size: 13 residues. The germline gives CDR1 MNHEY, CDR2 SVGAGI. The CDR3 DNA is TGTGCCAGCAGCCTCGGGAACGGGGAAAAACTGTTTTTT. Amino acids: CASSLGNGEKLFF.

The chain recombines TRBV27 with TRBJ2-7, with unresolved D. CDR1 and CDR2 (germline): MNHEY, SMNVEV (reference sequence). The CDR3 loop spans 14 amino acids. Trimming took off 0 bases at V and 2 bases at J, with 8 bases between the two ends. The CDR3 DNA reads TGTGCCAGCAGTTTATCGTGGCCGCCCTACGAGCAGTACTTC. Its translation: CASSLSWPPYEQYF.

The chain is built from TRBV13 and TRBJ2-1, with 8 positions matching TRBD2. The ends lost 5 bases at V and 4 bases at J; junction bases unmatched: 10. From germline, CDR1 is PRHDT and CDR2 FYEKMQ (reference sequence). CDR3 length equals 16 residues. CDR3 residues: CASSPAGSGGYNEQFF. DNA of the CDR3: TGTGCCAGCAGCCCCGCCGGGAGCGGGGGTTACAATGAGCAGTTCTTC. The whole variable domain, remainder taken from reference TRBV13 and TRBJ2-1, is AAGVIQSPRHLIKEKRETATLKCYPIPRHDTVYWYQQGPGQDPQFLISFYEKMQSDKGSIPDRFSAQQFSDYHSELNMSSLELGDSALYFCASSPAGSGGYNEQFFGPGTRLTVL.

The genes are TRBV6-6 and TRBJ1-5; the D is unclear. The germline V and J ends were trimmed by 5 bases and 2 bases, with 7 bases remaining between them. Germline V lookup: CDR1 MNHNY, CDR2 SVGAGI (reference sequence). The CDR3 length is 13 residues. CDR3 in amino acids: CASSGPGNQPQHF. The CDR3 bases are TGTGCCAGCAGTGGACCCGGCAATCAGCCCCAGCATTTT.

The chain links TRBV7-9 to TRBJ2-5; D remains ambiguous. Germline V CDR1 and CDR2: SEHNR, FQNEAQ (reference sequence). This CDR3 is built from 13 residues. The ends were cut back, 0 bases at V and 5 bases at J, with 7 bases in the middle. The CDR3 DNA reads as TGTGCCAGCAGCTTAGCTGTTTCGGAGACCCAGTACTTC. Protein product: CASSLAVSETQYF.

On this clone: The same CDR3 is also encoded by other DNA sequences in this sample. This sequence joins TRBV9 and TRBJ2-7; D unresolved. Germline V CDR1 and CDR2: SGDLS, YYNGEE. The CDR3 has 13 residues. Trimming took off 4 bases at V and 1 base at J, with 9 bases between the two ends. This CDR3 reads CASSPPGSYEQYF. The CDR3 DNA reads TGTGCCAGCAGCCCACCCGGGTCCTACGAGCAGTACTTC.

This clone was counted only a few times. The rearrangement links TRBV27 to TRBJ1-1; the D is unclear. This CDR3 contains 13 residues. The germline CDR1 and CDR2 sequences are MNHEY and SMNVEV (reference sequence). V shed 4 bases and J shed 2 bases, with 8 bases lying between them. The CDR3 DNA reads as TGTGCCAGCAGTTCCTCGATTAACACTGAAGCTTTCTTT. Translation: CASSSSINTEAFF.

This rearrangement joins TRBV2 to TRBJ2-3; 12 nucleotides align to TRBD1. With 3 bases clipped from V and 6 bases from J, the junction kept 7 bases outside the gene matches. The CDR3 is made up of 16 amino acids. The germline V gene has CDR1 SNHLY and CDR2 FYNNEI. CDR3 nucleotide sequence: TGTGCCAGCAGTGATTCCCCGGGACAGGGGGCCGATACGCAGTATTTT. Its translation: CASSDSPGQGADTQYF.

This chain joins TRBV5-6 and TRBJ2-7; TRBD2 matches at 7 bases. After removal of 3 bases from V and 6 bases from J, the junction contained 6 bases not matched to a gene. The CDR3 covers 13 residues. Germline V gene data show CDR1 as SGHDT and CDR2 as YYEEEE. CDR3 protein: CASSWGLSTEQYF. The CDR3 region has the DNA TGTGCCAGCAGCTGGGGACTATCCACCGAGCAGTACTTC.

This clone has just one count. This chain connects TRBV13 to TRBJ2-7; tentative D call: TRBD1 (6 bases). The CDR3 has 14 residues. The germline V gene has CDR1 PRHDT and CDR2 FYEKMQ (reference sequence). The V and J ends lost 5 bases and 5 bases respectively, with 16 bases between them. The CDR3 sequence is CASSDIGGLNEQYF. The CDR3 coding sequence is TGTGCCAGCAGCGATATAGGGGGTCTGAACGAGCAGTACTTC.

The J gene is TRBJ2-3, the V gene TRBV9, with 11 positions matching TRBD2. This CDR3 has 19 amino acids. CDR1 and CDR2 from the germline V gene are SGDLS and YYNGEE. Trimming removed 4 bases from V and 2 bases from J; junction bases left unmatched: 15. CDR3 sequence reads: CASSLSPQLAGVFTDTQYF. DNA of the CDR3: TGTGCCAGCAGCCTAAGTCCCCAACTAGCGGGGGTTTTCACAGATACGCAGTATTTT. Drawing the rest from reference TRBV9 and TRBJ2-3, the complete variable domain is DSGVTQTPKHLITATGQRVTLRCSPRSGDLSVYWYQQSLDQGLQFLIQYYNGEERAKGNILERFSAQQFPDLHSELNLSSLELGDSALYFCASSLSPQLAGVFTDTQYFGPGTRLTVL.

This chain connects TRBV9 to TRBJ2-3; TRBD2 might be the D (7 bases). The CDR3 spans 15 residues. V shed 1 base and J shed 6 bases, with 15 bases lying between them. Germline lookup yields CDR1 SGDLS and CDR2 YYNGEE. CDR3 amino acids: CASSVMSGGADTQYF. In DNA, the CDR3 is TGTGCCAGCAGCGTAATGTCGGGGGGCGCGGATACGCAGTATTTT.

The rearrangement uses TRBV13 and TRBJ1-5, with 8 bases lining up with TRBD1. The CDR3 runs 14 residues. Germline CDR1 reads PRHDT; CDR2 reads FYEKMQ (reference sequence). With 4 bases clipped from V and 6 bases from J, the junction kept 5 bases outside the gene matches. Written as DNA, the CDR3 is TGTGCCAGCAGCTCGGACAGGGAAGGTCAGCCCCAGCATTTT. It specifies CASSSDREGQPQHF.

The CDR3 region has the DNA TGTGCCAGCAGCTTAGCGCAGGACTATGGCTACACCTTC. Residues: CASSLAQDYGYTF. The rearrangement joins TRBV7-6 to TRBJ1-2; D not certain. Trimming stripped 0 bases from V and 3 bases from J, with 5 bases between. The length of the CDR3 is 13 residues. Germline V gives CDR1 SGHVS, CDR2 FNYEAQ.

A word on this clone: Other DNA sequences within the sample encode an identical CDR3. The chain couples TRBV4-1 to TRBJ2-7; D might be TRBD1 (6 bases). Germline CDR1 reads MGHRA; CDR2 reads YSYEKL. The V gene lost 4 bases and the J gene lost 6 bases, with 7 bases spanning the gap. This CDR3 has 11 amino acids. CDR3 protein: CASSRGGEQYF. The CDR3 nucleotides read TGCGCCAGCAGCCGAGGGGGCGAGCAGTACTTC.

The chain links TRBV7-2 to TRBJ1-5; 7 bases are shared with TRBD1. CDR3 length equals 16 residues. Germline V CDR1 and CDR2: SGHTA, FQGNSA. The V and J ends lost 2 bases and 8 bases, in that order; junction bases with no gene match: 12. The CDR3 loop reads CASSLTKRGGQEPQHF. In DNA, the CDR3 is TGTGCCAGCAGCTTAACAAAAAGAGGGGGCCAGGAGCCCCAGCATTTT.

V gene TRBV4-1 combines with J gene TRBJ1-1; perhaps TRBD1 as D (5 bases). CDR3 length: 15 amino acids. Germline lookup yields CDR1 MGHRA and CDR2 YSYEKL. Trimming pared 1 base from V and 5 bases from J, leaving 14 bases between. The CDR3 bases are TGCGCCAGCAGCCAAGCCGGGACGGGGTGGACTGAAGCTTTCTTT. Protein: CASSQAGTGWTEAFF.

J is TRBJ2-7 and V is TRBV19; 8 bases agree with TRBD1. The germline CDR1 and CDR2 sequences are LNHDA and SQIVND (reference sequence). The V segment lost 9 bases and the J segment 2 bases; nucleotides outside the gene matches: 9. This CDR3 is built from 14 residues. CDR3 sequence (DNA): TGTGCCAGCAGCGGACAGGGAGAAACCTACGAGCAGTACTTC. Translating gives CASSGQGETYEQYF.

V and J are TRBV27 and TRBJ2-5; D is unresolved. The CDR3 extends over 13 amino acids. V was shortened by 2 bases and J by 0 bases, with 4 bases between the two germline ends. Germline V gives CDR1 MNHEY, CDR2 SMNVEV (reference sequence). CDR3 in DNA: TGTGCCAGCAGTTTAACGTACCAAGAGACCCAGTACTTC. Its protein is CASSLTYQETQYF.

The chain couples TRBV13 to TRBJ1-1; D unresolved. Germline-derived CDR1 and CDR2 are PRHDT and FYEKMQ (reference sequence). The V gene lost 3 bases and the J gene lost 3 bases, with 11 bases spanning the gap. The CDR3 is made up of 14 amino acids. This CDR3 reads CASSFRGRYTEAFF. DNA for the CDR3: TGTGCCAGCAGCTTCCGCGGACGGTACACTGAAGCTTTCTTT.

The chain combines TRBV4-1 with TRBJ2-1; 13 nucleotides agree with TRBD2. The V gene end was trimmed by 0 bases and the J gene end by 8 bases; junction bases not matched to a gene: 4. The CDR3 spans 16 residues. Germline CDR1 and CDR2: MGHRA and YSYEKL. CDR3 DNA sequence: TGCGCCAGCAGCCAAGAACTAGCGGGGGGGCAAGATGAGCAGTTCTTC. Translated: CASSQELAGGQDEQFF.

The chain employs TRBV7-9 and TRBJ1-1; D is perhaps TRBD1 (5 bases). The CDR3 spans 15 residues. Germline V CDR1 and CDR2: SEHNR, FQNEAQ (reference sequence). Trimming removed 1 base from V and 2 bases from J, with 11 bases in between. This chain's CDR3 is CASSLGGMSNTEAFF. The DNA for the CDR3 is TGTGCCAGCAGCTTAGGGGGGATGTCTAACACTGAAGCTTTCTTT.

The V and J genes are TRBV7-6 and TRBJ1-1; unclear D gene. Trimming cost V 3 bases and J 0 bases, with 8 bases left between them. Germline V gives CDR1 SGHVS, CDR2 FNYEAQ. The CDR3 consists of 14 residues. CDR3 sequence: CASSFGGMNTEAFF. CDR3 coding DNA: TGTGCCAGCAGCTTTGGAGGCATGAACACTGAAGCTTTCTTT.

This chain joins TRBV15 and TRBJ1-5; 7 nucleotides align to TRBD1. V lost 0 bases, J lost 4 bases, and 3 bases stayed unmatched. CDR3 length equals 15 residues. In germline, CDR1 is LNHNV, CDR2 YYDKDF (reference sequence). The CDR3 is CATSRDKGANQPQHF. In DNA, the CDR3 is TGTGCCACCAGCAGAGACAAGGGGGCGAATCAGCCCCAGCATTTT.

CDR3 nucleotides: TGTGCCATCAGTGGGGACACCCTCAGAGGCGCAGATACGCAGTATTTT. This translates into CAISGDTLRGADTQYF. V and J are TRBV10-3 and TRBJ2-3; weak D call: TRBD1 (6 bases). Germline CDR1 reads ENHRY; CDR2 reads SYGVKD. The V gene lost 4 bases and the J gene lost 4 bases, with 18 bases spanning the gap. The CDR3 extends over 16 amino acids.